This T cell receptor beta chain derives from a study of T cells after posttransplantation cyclophosphamide. On the day of bone marrow donation, the related graft donor provided peripheral blood. This CDR3 is built from 16 residues. Trimming took 0 bases from V and 0 from J, leaving 10 bases between them. Germline V lookup: CDR1 SGDLS, CDR2 YYNGEE. Profiling relied on immunoSEQ multiplex PCR, and the TCRdb table lists in-frame clones only, not all of them. Sampling found around 25,000 clones, none seen once. This clone was seen many times. The antigen remains undetermined. The study's findings and limits: After PTCy, TRB diversity resembled that of CNI/methotrexate controls.

The sample taken for sequencing was PBMCs. The chain employs TRBV9 and TRBJ1-3; a weak D match, TRBD1 (5 bases). This sequence was found in an older woman in good health, CMV-negative, and a related stem cell transplant donor. The chain's CDR3 is CASSVARALSGNTIYF. CDR3 in DNA: TGTGCCAGCAGCGTAGCCAGGGCCCTCTCTGGAAACACCATATATTTT.